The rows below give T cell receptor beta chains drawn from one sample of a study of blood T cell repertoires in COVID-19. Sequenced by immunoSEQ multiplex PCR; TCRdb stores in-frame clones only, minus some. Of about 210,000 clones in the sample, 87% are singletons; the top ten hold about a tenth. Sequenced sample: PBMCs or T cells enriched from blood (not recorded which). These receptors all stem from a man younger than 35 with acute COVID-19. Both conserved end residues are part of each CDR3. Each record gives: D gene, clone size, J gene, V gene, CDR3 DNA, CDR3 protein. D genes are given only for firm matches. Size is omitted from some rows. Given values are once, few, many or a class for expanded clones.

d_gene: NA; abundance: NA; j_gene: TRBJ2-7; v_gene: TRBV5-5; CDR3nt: TGTGCCAGCAGCTTGGTGGCCCCTACTACCTACGAGCAGTACTTC; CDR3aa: CASSLVAPTTYEQYF
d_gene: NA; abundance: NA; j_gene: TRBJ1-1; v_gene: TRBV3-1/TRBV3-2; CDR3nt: TGTGCCAGCAGCCAAGGGGAGGGGGGCACTGAAGCTTTCTTT; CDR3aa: CASSQGEGGTEAFF
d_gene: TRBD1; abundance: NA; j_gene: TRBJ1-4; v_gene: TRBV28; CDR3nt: TGTGCCAGCAGTTTACAGGGGGCTCGAGAAAAACTGTTTTTT; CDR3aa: CASSLQGAREKLFF
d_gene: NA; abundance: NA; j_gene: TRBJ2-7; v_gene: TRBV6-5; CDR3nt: TGTGCCAGCTCTCCCAGAAGCGGGTCCACCTACGAGCAGTACTTC; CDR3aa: CASSPRSGSTYEQYF
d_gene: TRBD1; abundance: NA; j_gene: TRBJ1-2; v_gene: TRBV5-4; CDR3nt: TGTGCCAGCAGCTACAGGGGAGGCTACACCTTC; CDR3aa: CASSYRGGYTF
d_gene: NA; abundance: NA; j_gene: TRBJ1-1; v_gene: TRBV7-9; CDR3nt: TGTGCCAGCAGCCCCTTGGGTGTGGGGGGGAACACTGAAGCTTTCTTT; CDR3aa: CASSPLGVGGNTEAFF
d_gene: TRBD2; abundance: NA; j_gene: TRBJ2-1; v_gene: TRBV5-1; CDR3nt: TGCGCCAGCAGCTTGGGTAATAGCGGGAGCTACAATGAGCAGTTCTTC; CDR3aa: CASSLGNSGSYNEQFF
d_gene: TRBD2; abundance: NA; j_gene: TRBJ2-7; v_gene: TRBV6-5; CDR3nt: TGTGCCAGCAAAGTCGGGCTAGCGGGAGTCGAGCAGTACTTC; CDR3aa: CASKVGLAGVEQYF
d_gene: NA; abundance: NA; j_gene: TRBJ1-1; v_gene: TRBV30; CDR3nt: TGTGCCTGGAGTGTAGGTTGGACCTCCGGGGGTAACACTGAAGCTTTCTTT; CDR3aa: CAWSVGWTSGGNTEAFF
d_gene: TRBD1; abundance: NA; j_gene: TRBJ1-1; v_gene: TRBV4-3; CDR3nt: TGCGCCAGCAGCCAAGAAAGACAGGGCGGGACTGAAGCTTTCTTT; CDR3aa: CASSQERQGGTEAFF
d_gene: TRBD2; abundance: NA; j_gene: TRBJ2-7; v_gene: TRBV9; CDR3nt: TGTGCCAGCAGCGTAGGGTTGGGTAGCGGGCTCGCCTACGAGCAGTACTTC; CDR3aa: CASSVGLGSGLAYEQYF
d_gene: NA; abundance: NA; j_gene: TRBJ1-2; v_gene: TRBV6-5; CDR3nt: TGTGCCAGCAGTTATGGACAAAACTATGGCTACACCTTC; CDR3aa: CASSYGQNYGYTF
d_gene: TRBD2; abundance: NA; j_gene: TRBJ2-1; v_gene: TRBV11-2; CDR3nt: TGTGCCAGCAGCCTAGGGGTCGGGACTATCGGGCAGTTCTTC; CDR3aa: CASSLGVGTIGQFF
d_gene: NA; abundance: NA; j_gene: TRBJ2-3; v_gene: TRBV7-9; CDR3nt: TGTGCCAGCAGCTTAGGAATCGGAGGAACCACGGATACGCAGTATTTT; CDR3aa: CASSLGIGGTTDTQYF
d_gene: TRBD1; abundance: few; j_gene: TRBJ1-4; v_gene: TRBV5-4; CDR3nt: TGTGCCAGCAGCCCCGACAGGGGTGGGGAAAAACTGTTTTTT; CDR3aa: CASSPDRGGEKLFF
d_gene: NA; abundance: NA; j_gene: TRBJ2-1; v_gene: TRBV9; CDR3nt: TGTGCCAGCAGCGTACAGGGGCTAGGAAGCTACAATGAGCAGTTCTTC; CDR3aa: CASSVQGLGSYNEQFF
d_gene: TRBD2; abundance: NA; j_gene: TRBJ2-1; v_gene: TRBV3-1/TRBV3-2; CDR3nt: TGTGCCAGCAGCCCCTACCGGCGGGAGGGGAATGAGCAGTTCTTC; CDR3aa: CASSPYRREGNEQFF
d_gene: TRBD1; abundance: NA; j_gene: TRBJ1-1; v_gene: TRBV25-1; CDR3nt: TGTGCCAGCAGTGAATGTCCGACAGGGCGGTTGAACACTGAAGCTTTCTTT; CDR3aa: CASSECPTGRLNTEAFF
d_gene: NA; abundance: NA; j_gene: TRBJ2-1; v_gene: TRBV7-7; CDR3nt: TGTGCTAGCAGCTTAGACGGGAAGGGCGATGAGCAGTTCTTC; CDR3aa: CASSLDGKGDEQFF
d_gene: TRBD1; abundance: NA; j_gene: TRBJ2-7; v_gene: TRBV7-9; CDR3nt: TGTGCCAGCAGCTTAGGCCCCACAGGGGACCCCTACGAGCAGTACTTC; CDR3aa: CASSLGPTGDPYEQYF
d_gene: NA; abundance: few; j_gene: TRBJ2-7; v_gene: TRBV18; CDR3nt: TGTGCCAGCTCACCACCCCCCAGCGGGTTCTCCTACGAGCAGTACTTC; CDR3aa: CASSPPPSGFSYEQYF
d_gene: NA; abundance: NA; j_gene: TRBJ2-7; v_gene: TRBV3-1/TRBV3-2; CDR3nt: TGTGCCAGCAGCCAAGAAGGAGGCAGAAACGAGCAGTACTTC; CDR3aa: CASSQEGGRNEQYF
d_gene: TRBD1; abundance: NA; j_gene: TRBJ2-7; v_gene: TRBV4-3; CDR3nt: TGCGCCAGCAGCCAAGGGACAGGGGGCGGCTACGAGCAGTACTTC; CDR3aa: CASSQGTGGGYEQYF
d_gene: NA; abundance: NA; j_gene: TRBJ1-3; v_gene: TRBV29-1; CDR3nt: TGCAGCGTTGTTCCCGGGATCTCTGGAAACACCATATATTTT; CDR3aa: CSVVPGISGNTIYF
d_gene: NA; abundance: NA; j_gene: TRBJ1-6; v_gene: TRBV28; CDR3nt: TGTGCCAGCAGTTTACAGGGGTCCTATAATTCACCCCTCCACTTT; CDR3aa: CASSLQGSYNSPLHF
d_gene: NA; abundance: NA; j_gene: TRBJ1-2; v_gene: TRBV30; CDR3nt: TGTGCCTGGAGTGATTACAGGACCCTTAACTATGGCTACACCTTC; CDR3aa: CAWSDYRTLNYGYTF
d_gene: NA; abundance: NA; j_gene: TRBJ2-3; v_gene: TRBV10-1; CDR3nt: TGCGCCAGCAGTGAGGACACTCGACGAGATACGCAGTATTTT; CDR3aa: CASSEDTRRDTQYF
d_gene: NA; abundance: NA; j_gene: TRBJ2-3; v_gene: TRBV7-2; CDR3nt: TGTGCCAGCACTTCCGCGTCCAGGGCCGTCACAGATACGCAGTATTTT; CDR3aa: CASTSASRAVTDTQYF
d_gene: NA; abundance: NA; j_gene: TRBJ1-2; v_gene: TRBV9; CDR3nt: TGTGCCAGCAGCCCCGGCGGGGAACCAGTCTATGGCTACACCTTC; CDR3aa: CASSPGGEPVYGYTF
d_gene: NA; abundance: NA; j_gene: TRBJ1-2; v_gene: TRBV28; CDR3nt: TGTGCCAGCAGTTATGACAACGAGATTAACTATGGCTACACCTTC; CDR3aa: CASSYDNEINYGYTF
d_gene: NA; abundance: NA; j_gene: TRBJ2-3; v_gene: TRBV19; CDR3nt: TGTGCCAGTAGTATTCCAGGGCGTAGCACAGATACGCAGTATTTT; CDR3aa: CASSIPGRSTDTQYF
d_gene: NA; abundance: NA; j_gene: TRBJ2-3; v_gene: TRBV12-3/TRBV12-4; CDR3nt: TGTGCCAGCAGCTTAAAGGGAGCAGATACGCAGTATTTT; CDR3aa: CASSLKGADTQYF
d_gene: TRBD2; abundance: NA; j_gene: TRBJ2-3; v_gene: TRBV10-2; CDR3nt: TGCGCCAGCGGACTAGCGGGACTCACAGATACGCAGTATTTT; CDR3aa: CASGLAGLTDTQYF
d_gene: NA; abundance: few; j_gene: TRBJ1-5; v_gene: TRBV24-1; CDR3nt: TGTGCCACGCAGGGTTGGGGCAATCAGCCCCAGCATTTT; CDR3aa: CATQGWGNQPQHF
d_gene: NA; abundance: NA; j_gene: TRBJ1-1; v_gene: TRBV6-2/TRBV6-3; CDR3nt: TGTGCCAGCAGCATTACGGGGGGCGCTGAAGCTTTCTTT; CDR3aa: CASSITGGAEAFF
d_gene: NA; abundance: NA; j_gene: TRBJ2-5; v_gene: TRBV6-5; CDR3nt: TGTGCCAGCAGTTACGTAGCGCGACAAGAGACCCAGTACTTC; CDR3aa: CASSYVARQETQYF
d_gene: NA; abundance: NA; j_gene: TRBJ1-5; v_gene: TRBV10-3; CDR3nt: TGTGCCATCAGTGAAGCTGATAGCAATCAGCCCCAGCATTTT; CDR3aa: CAISEADSNQPQHF
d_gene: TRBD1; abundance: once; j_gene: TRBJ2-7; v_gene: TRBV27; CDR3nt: TGTGCCAGCCGTAGGGACAGGGGTACCTACGAGCAGTACTTC; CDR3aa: CASRRDRGTYEQYF
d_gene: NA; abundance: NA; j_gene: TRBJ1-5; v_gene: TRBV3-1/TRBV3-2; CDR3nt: TGTGCCAGCAGCCAAGGTAGGGGCCATCCTCAGCCCCAGCATTTT; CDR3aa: CASSQGRGHPQPQHF
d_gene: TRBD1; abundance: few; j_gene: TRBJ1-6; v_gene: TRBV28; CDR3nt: TGTGCCAGCAATTTGGACAGGGGTACCTCAGTTCCTAATTCACCCCTCCACTTT; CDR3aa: CASNLDRGTSVPNSPLHF